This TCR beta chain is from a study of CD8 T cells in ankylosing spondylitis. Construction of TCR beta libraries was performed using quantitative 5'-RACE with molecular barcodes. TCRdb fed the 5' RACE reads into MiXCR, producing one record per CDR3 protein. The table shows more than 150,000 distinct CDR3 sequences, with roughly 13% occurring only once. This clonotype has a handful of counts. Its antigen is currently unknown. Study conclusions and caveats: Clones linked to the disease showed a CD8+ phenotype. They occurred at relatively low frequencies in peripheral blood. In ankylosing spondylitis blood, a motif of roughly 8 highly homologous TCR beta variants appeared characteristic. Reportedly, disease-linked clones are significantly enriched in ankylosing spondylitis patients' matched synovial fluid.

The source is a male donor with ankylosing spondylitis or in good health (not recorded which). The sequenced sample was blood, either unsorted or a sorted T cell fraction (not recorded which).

CDR3 DNA sequence: TGCAGTGCTAGGGTGGCCAACGTCCTGACTTTC. The encoded protein is CSARVANVLTF. The chain uses TRBV20-1 and TRBJ2-6; D is undetermined. The CDR3 loop spans 11 amino acids. The germline V gene encodes CDR1 DFQATT and CDR2 SNEGSKA (reference sequence). The V and J ends lost 3 bases and 6 bases respectively, with 3 bases between them.